Listed below are T cell receptor beta chains from one sample, sequenced in a study of beta chain features in type 1 diabetes. Using immunoSEQ multiplex PCR, the repertoire was profiled, and TCRdb retains in-frame clones only, with some absent. Here the sample spans a few hundred thousand clones, about 11% being singletons. Sequencing used naive CD4+ T cells from blood. These receptors originate from a woman younger than 45 in good health. CDR3s include the opening cysteine and the closing phenylalanine or tryptophan. A D gene is named only where the DNA matches it firmly. Only some rows state a clone size, as once, few, many or a class for expanded clones.

J: TRBJ2-7
V: TRBV7-3
D: TRBD2
size: few
CDR3: CASSPTSGSNEQYF
DNA: TGTGCCAGCAGCCCTACTAGCGGGAGTAACGAGCAGTACTTC

J: TRBJ2-1
V: TRBV5-1
D: TRBD2
size: NA
CDR3: CASSLEFAGGPGEQFF
DNA: TGCGCCAGCAGCTTGGAGTTTGCGGGAGGGCCGGGTGAGCAGTTCTTC

J: TRBJ2-2
V: TRBV2
D: TRBD1
size: NA
CDR3: CAARQGKAGELFF
DNA: TGTGCCGCACGACAGGGGAAGGCCGGGGAGCTGTTTTTT

J: TRBJ2-5
V: TRBV6-6
D: NA
size: few
CDR3: CASSADGGQETQYF
DNA: TGTGCCAGCAGCGCCGACGGAGGACAAGAGACCCAGTACTTC

J: TRBJ2-2
V: TRBV19
D: TRBD2
size: NA
CDR3: CASMVTSGNTGELFF
DNA: TGTGCCAGTATGGTGACTAGCGGGAACACCGGGGAGCTGTTTTTT

J: TRBJ2-3
V: TRBV7-9
D: TRBD2
size: few
CDR3: CASSLGSGSSDTQYF
DNA: TGTGCCAGCAGCTTAGGCAGCGGGAGCTCAGATACGCAGTATTTT

J: TRBJ2-5
V: TRBV28
D: TRBD1
size: NA
CDR3: CASRKTGGIYQETQYF
DNA: TGTGCCAGCAGGAAAACAGGGGGCATTTACCAAGAGACCCAGTACTTC

J: TRBJ2-7
V: TRBV10-3
D: NA
size: NA
CDR3: CAISGEDTGYEQYF
DNA: TGTGCCATCAGTGGGGAGGATACAGGCTACGAGCAGTACTTC

J: TRBJ1-1
V: TRBV7-3
D: TRBD1
size: NA
CDR3: CASSLQGPRNTEAFF
DNA: TGTGCCAGCAGCCTACAGGGGCCGAGGAACACTGAAGCTTTCTTT

J: TRBJ2-1
V: TRBV5-1
D: NA
size: NA
CDR3: CASSLERAFEQFF
DNA: TGCGCCAGCAGCTTGGAACGTGCGTTTGAGCAGTTCTTC

J: TRBJ2-3
V: TRBV19
D: NA
size: few
CDR3: CATNPASPIRDTQYF
DNA: TGTGCCACAAATCCGGCTAGCCCTATACGGGATACGCAGTATTTT

J: TRBJ1-2
V: TRBV30
D: NA
size: NA
CDR3: CAWNRVGGYTF
DNA: TGTGCCTGGAACAGGGTGGGTGGCTACACCTTC

J: TRBJ2-1
V: TRBV28
D: TRBD2
size: few
CDR3: CASSEIPGLADLEQFF
DNA: TGTGCCAGCAGTGAAATTCCGGGACTAGCGGATCTTGAGCAGTTCTTC

J: TRBJ1-5
V: TRBV27
D: TRBD1
size: NA
CDR3: CATLRSGTGVYSNQPQHF
DNA: TGTGCCACTCTCAGATCCGGGACAGGAGTTTATAGCAATCAGCCCCAGCATTTT

J: TRBJ2-1
V: TRBV5-1
D: NA
size: few
CDR3: CASSYLLAGTNEQFF
DNA: TGCGCCAGCAGCTACCTATTAGCCGGAACGAATGAGCAGTTCTTC

J: TRBJ1-1
V: TRBV28
D: NA
size: NA
CDR3: CASSFQGEAFF
DNA: TGTGCCAGCAGTTTTCAGGGTGAAGCTTTCTTT

J: TRBJ2-7
V: TRBV28
D: TRBD2
size: NA
CDR3: CASSFSSGRYEQYF
DNA: TGTGCCAGCAGTTTTTCAAGCGGGAGATACGAGCAGTACTTC

J: TRBJ1-1
V: TRBV20-1
D: NA
size: few
CDR3: CSAKRQFEAFF
DNA: TGCAGTGCGAAACGACAGTTTGAAGCTTTCTTT

J: TRBJ1-5
V: TRBV4-1
D: TRBD1
size: NA
CDR3: CASSRDRGNNQPQHF
DNA: TGCGCCAGCAGCCGAGACAGGGGGAACAATCAGCCCCAGCATTTT

J: TRBJ2-3
V: TRBV7-3
D: NA
size: few
CDR3: CASSLSADTQYF
DNA: TGTGCCAGCAGCTTATCGGCAGATACGCAGTATTTT

J: TRBJ1-4
V: TRBV14
D: NA
size: few
CDR3: CASSPRVTNEKLFF
DNA: TGTGCCAGCAGCCCTCGGGTAACTAATGAAAAACTGTTTTTT

J: TRBJ2-5
V: TRBV7-6
D: NA
size: few
CDR3: CASSLVPQETQYF
DNA: TGTGCCAGCAGCTTAGTCCCACAAGAGACCCAGTACTTC

J: TRBJ1-2
V: TRBV5-4
D: TRBD1
size: NA
CDR3: CASSLSQGAGGYTF
DNA: TGTGCCAGCAGCTTGAGCCAGGGGGCTGGGGGCTACACCTTC

J: TRBJ1-5
V: TRBV19
D: TRBD1
size: NA
CDR3: CASSSRTGAYSNQPQHF
DNA: TGTGCCAGTAGTTCAAGGACAGGGGCGTATAGCAATCAGCCCCAGCATTTT

J: TRBJ2-5
V: TRBV19
D: NA
size: NA
CDR3: CASSLSQLGPQETQYF
DNA: TGTGCCAGTAGCCTAAGCCAACTGGGGCCTCAAGAGACCCAGTACTTC

J: TRBJ2-5
V: TRBV29-1
D: TRBD2
size: NA
CDR3: CSARLALTGRETQYF
DNA: TGCAGCGCACGACTAGCGTTAACCGGACGAGAGACCCAGTACTTC

J: TRBJ2-5
V: TRBV7-9
D: NA
size: NA
CDR3: CASSLGGGGETQYF
DNA: TGTGCCAGCAGCTTAGGGGGTGGAGGAGAGACCCAGTACTTC

J: TRBJ2-3
V: TRBV30
D: NA
size: few
CDR3: CAWSSPSNTDTQYF
DNA: TGTGCCTGGAGTAGCCCTTCCAACACAGATACGCAGTATTTT

J: TRBJ2-7
V: TRBV30
D: NA
size: NA
CDR3: CAWNGGWGEQYF
DNA: TGTGCCTGGAACGGAGGGTGGGGCGAGCAGTACTTC

J: TRBJ2-3
V: TRBV7-2
D: NA
size: few
CDR3: CASSLAEGADTQYF
DNA: TGTGCCAGCAGCTTAGCCGAGGGGGCAGATACGCAGTATTTT

J: TRBJ2-1
V: TRBV7-3
D: TRBD2
size: NA
CDR3: CASSLGTTQHNEQFF
DNA: TGTGCCAGCAGCTTAGGGACTACTCAACACAATGAGCAGTTCTTC

J: TRBJ1-4
V: TRBV9
D: NA
size: NA
CDR3: CASSVDPGHEKLFF
DNA: TGTGCCAGCAGCGTAGACCCTGGGCATGAAAAACTGTTTTTT

J: TRBJ2-7
V: TRBV7-2
D: NA
size: few
CDR3: CASSLGGGSFYEQYF
DNA: TGTGCCAGCAGCTTAGGGGGCGGAAGTTTCTACGAGCAGTACTTC

J: TRBJ2-1
V: TRBV4-2
D: NA
size: NA
CDR3: CASSPTDREVYNEQFF
DNA: TGTGCCAGCAGCCCTACCGACAGGGAGGTTTACAATGAGCAGTTCTTC

J: TRBJ2-1
V: TRBV7-9
D: TRBD2
size: few
CDR3: CASSLSTSGDPNEQFF
DNA: TGTGCCAGCAGCTTATCTACTAGCGGGGATCCCAATGAGCAGTTCTTC

J: TRBJ2-3
V: TRBV29-1
D: NA
size: few
CDR3: CSAAGFGDTQYF
DNA: TGCAGCGCCGCAGGGTTTGGGGATACGCAGTATTTT

J: TRBJ2-3
V: TRBV4-3
D: TRBD2
size: few
CDR3: CASSQDTGTRRDTQYF
DNA: TGCGCCAGCAGCCAAGATACCGGGACTAGGCGCGATACGCAGTATTTT

J: TRBJ1-4
V: TRBV5-1
D: TRBD1
size: few
CDR3: CASSLATGGPNEKLFF
DNA: TGCGCCAGCAGCTTGGCGACAGGGGGCCCTAATGAAAAACTGTTTTTT

J: TRBJ2-3
V: TRBV7-2
D: NA
size: few
CDR3: CASSSGASYTDTQYF
DNA: TGTGCCAGCAGCTCAGGGGCTAGCTACACAGATACGCAGTATTTT

J: TRBJ2-7
V: TRBV11-2
D: TRBD2
size: few
CDR3: CASNPLAGMYEQYF
DNA: TGTGCCAGCAATCCCCTAGCGGGGATGTACGAGCAGTACTTC

J: TRBJ2-1
V: TRBV19
D: TRBD2
size: NA
CDR3: CASRRLAGGNEQFF
DNA: TGTGCCAGTAGGAGACTAGCGGGAGGCAATGAGCAGTTCTTC

J: TRBJ2-7
V: TRBV25-1
D: NA
size: NA
CDR3: CASSEYSYEQYF
DNA: TGTGCCAGCAGTGAATATAGCTACGAGCAGTACTTC

J: TRBJ2-5
V: TRBV19
D: TRBD2
size: NA
CDR3: CASSPREAVGETQYF
DNA: TGTGCCAGTAGTCCCCGGGAGGCGGTGGGTGAGACCCAGTACTTC

J: TRBJ2-7
V: TRBV7-2
D: TRBD2
size: few
CDR3: CASSPMTSGRIYEQYF
DNA: TGTGCCAGCAGCCCGATGACTAGCGGGAGGATCTACGAGCAGTACTTC

J: TRBJ2-7
V: TRBV15
D: TRBD2
size: NA
CDR3: CATSRDIAGGPGEQYF
DNA: TGTGCCACCAGCAGAGACATCGCGGGAGGGCCCGGCGAGCAGTACTTC

J: TRBJ1-3
V: TRBV7-2
D: NA
size: few
CDR3: CASTTYRSGNTIYF
DNA: TGTGCCAGCACCACATATCGCTCTGGAAACACCATATATTTT

J: TRBJ2-2
V: TRBV4-3
D: TRBD2
size: few
CDR3: CASSQFGLAGGFNTGELFF
DNA: TGCGCCAGCAGCCAATTCGGACTAGCGGGAGGATTTAACACCGGGGAGCTGTTTTTT

J: TRBJ2-3
V: TRBV6-5
D: TRBD1
size: NA
CDR3: CASKDPGQGKDTQYF
DNA: TGTGCCAGCAAGGATCCAGGACAGGGCAAAGATACGCAGTATTTT